The entry below gives a single T cell receptor (beta chain) sequence along with its context. Antigen specificity is unknown. This entry is derived from a study of vaccination effects on CD4 cells after COVID-19. CDR1 and CDR2 from the germline V gene are ENHRY and SYGVKD. J lost 6 bases, V lost 0 bases, and 8 bases had no gene match. The CDR3 extends over 18 amino acids. Libraries were prepared by immunoSEQ multiplex PCR; TCRdb keeps only in-frame clonotypes and omits some of them. The sample lists about 24,000 clones; more than 65% were seen once. Viral peptide pool expansion of antigen-specific CD4+ T cells preceded sequencing in the ViraFEST assay. Culture proceeded for 10 days, and CD4+ T cells were then isolated. Vaccination of participants consisted of two doses of either the BNT162b2 or mRNA-1273 vaccine. Vaccine recipients had no previous SARS-CoV-2 infection; their nucleocapsid antibodies were negative.

Study-wide points: Infection-derived and vaccine-derived clones contracted markedly late after vaccination.

The V gene is TRBV10-3, the J gene TRBJ2-2, with 12 bases aligning to TRBD1. This receptor was taken from a human donor who received a COVID-19 vaccine. The specimen comprised CD4+ T cells from PBMCs cultured with SARS-CoV-2 spike peptides, sampled after COVID-19 vaccination. The CDR3: CAISESYGTGGAPGELFF. CDR3 nucleotides: TGTGCCATCAGTGAGTCATATGGGACAGGGGGCGCCCCCGGGGAGCTGTTTTTT.